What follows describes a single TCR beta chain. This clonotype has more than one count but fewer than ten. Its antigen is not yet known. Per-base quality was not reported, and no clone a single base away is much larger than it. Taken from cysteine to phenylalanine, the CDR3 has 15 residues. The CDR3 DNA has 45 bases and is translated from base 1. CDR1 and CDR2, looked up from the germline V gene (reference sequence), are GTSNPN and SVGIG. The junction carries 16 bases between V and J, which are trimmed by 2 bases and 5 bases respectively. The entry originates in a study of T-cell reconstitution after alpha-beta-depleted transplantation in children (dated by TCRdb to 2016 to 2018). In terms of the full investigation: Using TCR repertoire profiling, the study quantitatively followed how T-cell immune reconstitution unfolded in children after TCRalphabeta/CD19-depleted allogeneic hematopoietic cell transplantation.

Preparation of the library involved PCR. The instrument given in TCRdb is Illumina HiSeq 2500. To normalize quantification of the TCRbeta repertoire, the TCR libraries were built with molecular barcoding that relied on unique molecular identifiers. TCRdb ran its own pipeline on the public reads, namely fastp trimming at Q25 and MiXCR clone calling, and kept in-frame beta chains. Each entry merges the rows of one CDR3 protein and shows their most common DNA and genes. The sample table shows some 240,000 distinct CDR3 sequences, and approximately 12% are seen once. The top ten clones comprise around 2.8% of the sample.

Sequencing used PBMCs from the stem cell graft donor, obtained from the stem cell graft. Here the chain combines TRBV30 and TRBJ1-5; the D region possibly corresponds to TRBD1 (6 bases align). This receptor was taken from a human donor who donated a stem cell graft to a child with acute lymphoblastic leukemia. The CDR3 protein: CAWSPPGTQYQPQHF. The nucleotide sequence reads TGTGCCTGGAGTCCACCCGGGACACAATATCAGCCCCAGCATTTT.